Sequencing of this T cell receptor beta chain was carried out in a study of T-cell reconstitution after alpha-beta-depleted transplantation in children. The germline V gene has CDR1 LNHNV and CDR2 YYDKDF (reference sequence). There are 13 residues in the CDR3. V was trimmed by 2 bases and J by 1 base, leaving 5 bases between them. A TCRbeta library incorporating unique molecular identifiers was prepared. TCRdb itself ran the PCR reads through MiXCR, one entry per CDR3 protein. The table lists hundreds of thousands of distinct CDR3 sequences, approximately 15% of them singletons, with over 0.95% in the top ten.

Here the sequenced sample was PBMCs from the stem cell graft donor, taken from the stem cell graft. The sequence derives from a human donor who donated a stem cell graft to a child with acute myeloid leukemia. V gene TRBV15 combines with J gene TRBJ1-1; D ambiguous. The CDR3 bases are TGTGCCACCAGCAGAACCCAGAACACTGAAGCTTTCTTT. Its translation is CATSRTQNTEAFF.